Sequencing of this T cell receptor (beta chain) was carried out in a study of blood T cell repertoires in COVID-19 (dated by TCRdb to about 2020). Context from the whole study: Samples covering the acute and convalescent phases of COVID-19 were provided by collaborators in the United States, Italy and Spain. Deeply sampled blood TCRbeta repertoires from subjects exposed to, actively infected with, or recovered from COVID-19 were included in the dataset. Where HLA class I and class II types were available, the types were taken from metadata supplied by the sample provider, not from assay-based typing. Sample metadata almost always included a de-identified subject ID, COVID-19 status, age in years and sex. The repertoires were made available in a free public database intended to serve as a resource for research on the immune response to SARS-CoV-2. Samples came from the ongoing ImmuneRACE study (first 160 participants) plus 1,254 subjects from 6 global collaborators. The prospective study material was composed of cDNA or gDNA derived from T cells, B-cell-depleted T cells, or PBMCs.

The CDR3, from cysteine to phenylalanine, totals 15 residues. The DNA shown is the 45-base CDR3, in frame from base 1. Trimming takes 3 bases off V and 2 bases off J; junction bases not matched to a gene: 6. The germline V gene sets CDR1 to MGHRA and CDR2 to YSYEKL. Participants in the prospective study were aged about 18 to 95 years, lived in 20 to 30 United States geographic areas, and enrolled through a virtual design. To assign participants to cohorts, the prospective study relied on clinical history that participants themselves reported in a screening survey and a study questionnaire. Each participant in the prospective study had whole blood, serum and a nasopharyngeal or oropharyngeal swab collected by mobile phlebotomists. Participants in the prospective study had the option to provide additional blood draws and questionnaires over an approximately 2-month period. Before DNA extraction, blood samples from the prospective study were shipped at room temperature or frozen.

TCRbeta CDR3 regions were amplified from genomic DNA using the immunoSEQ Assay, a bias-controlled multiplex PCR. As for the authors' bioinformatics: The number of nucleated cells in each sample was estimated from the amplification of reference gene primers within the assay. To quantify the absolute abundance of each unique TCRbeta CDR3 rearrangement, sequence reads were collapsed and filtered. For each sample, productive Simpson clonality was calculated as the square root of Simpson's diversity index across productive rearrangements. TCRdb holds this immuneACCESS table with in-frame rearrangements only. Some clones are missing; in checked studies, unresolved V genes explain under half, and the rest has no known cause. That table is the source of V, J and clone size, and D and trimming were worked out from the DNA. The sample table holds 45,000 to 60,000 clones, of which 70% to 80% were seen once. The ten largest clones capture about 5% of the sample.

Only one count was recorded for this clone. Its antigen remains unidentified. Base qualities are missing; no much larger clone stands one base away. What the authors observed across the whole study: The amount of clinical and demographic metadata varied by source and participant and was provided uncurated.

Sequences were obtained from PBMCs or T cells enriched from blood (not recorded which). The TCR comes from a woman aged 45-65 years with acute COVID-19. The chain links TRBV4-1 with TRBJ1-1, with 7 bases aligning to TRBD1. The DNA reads TGCGCCAGCAGCCATGACCGACAGGGTAACACTGAAGCTTTCTTT. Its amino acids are CASSHDRQGNTEAFF.